This T cell receptor (beta chain) originates from a study of early T cells in non-severe SARS-CoV-2 infection. The CDR3 covers 16 residues. Germline loops: CDR1 SGHDT, CDR2 YYEEEE. V was clipped by 4 bases and J by 4 bases; unmatched bases: 8. TCRdb called the 5' RACE reads again in MiXCR, with one record for every CDR3 protein. The sample holds some 75,000 distinct CDR3 sequences, about an eighth seen once. This chain uses TRBV5-6 with TRBJ2-2, with 9 positions matching TRBD2. Sequenced: whole blood. The sequence derives from an adult who was a healthcare worker with PCR-confirmed SARS-CoV-2 infection or an uninfected control (not recorded which). DNA for the CDR3: TGTGCCAGCAGCCACCCTAGCGGGGCCACCACCGGGGAGCTGTTTTTT. Translation gives CASSHPSGATTGELFF.